This TCR beta chain was profiled in a study of shared clonotypes between healthy human individuals. TCRdb's copy holds only in-frame clones and misses some; the assay was immunoSEQ multiplex PCR. Seen here are hundreds of thousands of clones, 74% observed once, and the top ten hold about 1.7%. This CDR3 region has 15 residues. Germline CDR1 is SEHNR and CDR2 is FQNEAQ (reference sequence). Trimming removed 5 bases at V and 6 bases at J, with 17 bases between. Whole-study findings and limits: Depth was large, yet rarefaction showed that sorted-subset sequencing was incomplete.

A CD45RA-negative memory subset and a CD45RA+ naive subset were separated from the CD4+ cells. With regard to this clone: What it binds is unknown.

The sequenced sample consisted of memory CD4+ T cells sorted from blood. Indicated subset: CD45RA-negative fraction. The origin of this receptor is a woman aged 25 to 39 in good health. The chain has TRBV7-9 and TRBJ2-1; a weak D match, TRBD2 (5 bases). CDR3 bases: TGTGCCAGCAGCCTCCCCCGCTCTAGCAGCAATGAGCAGTTCTTC. Translation gives CASSLPRSSSNEQFF.